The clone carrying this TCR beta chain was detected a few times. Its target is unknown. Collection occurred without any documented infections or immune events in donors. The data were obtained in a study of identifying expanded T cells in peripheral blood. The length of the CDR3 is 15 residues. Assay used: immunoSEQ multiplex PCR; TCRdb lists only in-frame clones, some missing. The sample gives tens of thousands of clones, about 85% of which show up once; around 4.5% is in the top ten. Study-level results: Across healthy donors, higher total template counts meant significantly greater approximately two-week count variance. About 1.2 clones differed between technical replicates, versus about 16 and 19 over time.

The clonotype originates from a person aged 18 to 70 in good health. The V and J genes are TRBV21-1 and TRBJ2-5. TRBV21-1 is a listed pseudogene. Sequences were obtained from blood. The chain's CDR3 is CASSKASMGWETQYF. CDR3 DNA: TGTGCCAGCAGCAAAGCCTCTATGGGTTGGGAGACCCAGTACTTC.